This is a list of T cell receptor beta chains from one sample in a study of cytotoxic CD8 clonotypes in ibrutinib-treated CLL. The method was immunoSEQ multiplex PCR; TCRdb's version includes in-frame clones alone and lacks a portion of them. The sample lists about 120,000 clones, roughly 57% seen once, with 30% to 45% in the top ten. Sample: PBMCs, taken after 24 months of ibrutinib treatment. These receptors all stem from a human donor with chronic lymphocytic leukemia. The CDR3 runs from the conserved cysteine through the conserved F or W. D genes are given only for firm matches. A row's size may be missing; if present it is once, few, many or a size class.

D gene: .
V gene: TRBV2
J gene: TRBJ1-3
clone size: .
CDR3 DNA: TGTGCCAGCAGTGAAGCGGGTAGTACAGCTGGAAACACCATATATTTT
CDR3 protein: CASSEAGSTAGNTIYF

D gene: .
V gene: TRBV29-1
J gene: TRBJ1-5
clone size: .
CDR3 DNA: TGCAGCGTTGAAAAGGGCCTGGGGCATCAGCCCCAGCATTTT
CDR3 protein: CSVEKGLGHQPQHF

D gene: .
V gene: TRBV7-2
J gene: TRBJ2-7
clone size: .
CDR3 DNA: TGTGCCAGCAGCTTAGTGAGGGCAGGGAACGAGCAGTACTTC
CDR3 protein: CASSLVRAGNEQYF

D gene: .
V gene: TRBV13
J gene: TRBJ1-1
clone size: .
CDR3 DNA: TGTGCCAGCAGCTCCGGAGACTACACTGAAGCTTTCTTT
CDR3 protein: CASSSGDYTEAFF

D gene: TRBD1
V gene: TRBV7-2
J gene: TRBJ1-6
clone size: .
CDR3 DNA: TGTGCCAGCAGCTTAGCGGGCAGGGGGCGACTGTCACCCCTCCACTTT
CDR3 protein: CASSLAGRGRLSPLHF

D gene: .
V gene: TRBV7-7
J gene: TRBJ2-1
clone size: .
CDR3 DNA: TGTGCTACGATGGGCGGGGACTTCTACAATGAGCAGTTCTTC
CDR3 protein: CATMGGDFYNEQFF

D gene: TRBD1
V gene: TRBV29-1
J gene: TRBJ1-1
clone size: .
CDR3 DNA: TGCAGCGTACCGGGACAGAGTAACACTGAAGCTTTCTTT
CDR3 protein: CSVPGQSNTEAFF

D gene: TRBD1
V gene: TRBV12-5
J gene: TRBJ2-5
clone size: .
CDR3 DNA: TGTGCTAGTGGCAGGGGACAGGGGGCCTCGGAGACCCAGTACTTC
CDR3 protein: CASGRGQGASETQYF

D gene: TRBD1
V gene: TRBV6-1
J gene: TRBJ1-2
clone size: .
CDR3 DNA: TGTGCCAGCAGTTTGGACAGGGTCGGTGGCTACACCTTC
CDR3 protein: CASSLDRVGGYTF

D gene: .
V gene: TRBV5-4
J gene: TRBJ1-2
clone size: .
CDR3 DNA: TGTGCCAGCAGCCTCGGAGGTAAAGGCTATGGCTACACCTTC
CDR3 protein: CASSLGGKGYGYTF

D gene: TRBD1
V gene: TRBV15
J gene: TRBJ2-7
clone size: few
CDR3 DNA: TGTGCCACCAGCACGAACAGGGGGATCGGCGAGCAGTACTTC
CDR3 protein: CATSTNRGIGEQYF

D gene: TRBD1
V gene: TRBV30
J gene: TRBJ1-1
clone size: .
CDR3 DNA: TGTGCCTGGGGGAGGGGGACAGGGAGAAAGAACACTGAAGCTTTCTTT
CDR3 protein: CAWGRGTGRKNTEAFF

D gene: .
V gene: TRBV6-6
J gene: TRBJ1-2
clone size: .
CDR3 DNA: TGTGCCAGCAGATCAGGAAGTGGCTACACCTTC
CDR3 protein: CASRSGSGYTF

D gene: TRBD1
V gene: TRBV30
J gene: TRBJ1-3
clone size: .
CDR3 DNA: TGTGCCTGGAGGACAGGGGCTGGAAACACCATATATTTT
CDR3 protein: CAWRTGAGNTIYF

D gene: .
V gene: TRBV5-1
J gene: TRBJ1-1
clone size: .
CDR3 DNA: TGCGCCAGCAGCCTCCACGGGTCGGACACTGAAGCTTTCTTT
CDR3 protein: CASSLHGSDTEAFF

D gene: .
V gene: TRBV19
J gene: TRBJ1-6
clone size: .
CDR3 DNA: TGTGCCAGTCGGAAGAATTCACCCCTCCACTTT
CDR3 protein: CASRKNSPLHF

D gene: .
V gene: TRBV5-1
J gene: TRBJ2-3
clone size: .
CDR3 DNA: TGCGCCAGCAGCTTAACGGCGTCTAGCACAGATACGCAGTATTTT
CDR3 protein: CASSLTASSTDTQYF

D gene: TRBD2
V gene: TRBV9
J gene: TRBJ2-5
clone size: .
CDR3 DNA: TGTGCCAGCCCCAACCTTCTTTTACTAGCGGGGGGTCCGAACCAAGAGACCCAGTACTTC
CDR3 protein: CASPNLLLLAGGPNQETQYF

D gene: .
V gene: TRBV6-5
J gene: TRBJ1-2
clone size: .
CDR3 DNA: TGTGCCAGCAGTCCGCAGGCTGAGAGATATGGCTACACCTTC
CDR3 protein: CASSPQAERYGYTF

D gene: TRBD1
V gene: TRBV5-1
J gene: TRBJ2-7
clone size: .
CDR3 DNA: TGCGCCAGCAGCGCGGGACAGGGAAGCTCCTACGAGCAGTACTTC
CDR3 protein: CASSAGQGSSYEQYF

D gene: .
V gene: TRBV5-1
J gene: TRBJ2-2
clone size: many
CDR3 DNA: TGCGCCAGCAGCCAGGGACTTAACCCCGGGGAGCTGTTTTTT
CDR3 protein: CASSQGLNPGELFF

D gene: .
V gene: TRBV6-4
J gene: TRBJ1-5
clone size: .
CDR3 DNA: TGTGCCAGCAGTGGAGGGTACCTCAATCAGCCCCAGCATTTT
CDR3 protein: CASSGGYLNQPQHF

D gene: .
V gene: TRBV2
J gene: TRBJ2-1
clone size: .
CDR3 DNA: TGTGCCAGCAGTGAAAATGTGGTCTACAATGAGCAGTTCTTC
CDR3 protein: CASSENVVYNEQFF

D gene: TRBD2
V gene: TRBV5-1
J gene: TRBJ2-3
clone size: few
CDR3 DNA: TGCGCCAGCAGCTTCGCGAGGACTAGCGGAGACACAGATACGCAGTATTTT
CDR3 protein: CASSFARTSGDTDTQYF

D gene: TRBD1
V gene: TRBV18
J gene: TRBJ1-5
clone size: .
CDR3 DNA: TGTGCCAGCTCCTTCCTACAGGGGGCGAGGAGCAATCAGCCCCAGCATTTT
CDR3 protein: CASSFLQGARSNQPQHF

D gene: TRBD1
V gene: TRBV29-1
J gene: TRBJ1-2
clone size: .
CDR3 DNA: TGCAGCGCAAGGGACAGGGACTATGGCTACACCTTC
CDR3 protein: CSARDRDYGYTF

D gene: TRBD1
V gene: TRBV28
J gene: TRBJ2-2
clone size: .
CDR3 DNA: TGTGCCAGCAGTTCCTGGACAGGGCGGGGCACCGGGGAGCTGTTTTTT
CDR3 protein: CASSSWTGRGTGELFF

D gene: .
V gene: TRBV4-2
J gene: TRBJ1-1
clone size: once
CDR3 DNA: TGTGCCAGCAGCCAAGATGAAGGGGGGACTGAAGCTTTCTTT
CDR3 protein: CASSQDEGGTEAFF

D gene: .
V gene: TRBV7-5
J gene: TRBJ1-1
clone size: .
CDR3 DNA: TGTGCCAGAAGTTCCCGGGCCCCAAACACTGAAGCTTTCTTT
CDR3 protein: CARSSRAPNTEAFF

D gene: .
V gene: TRBV29-1
J gene: TRBJ2-7
clone size: .
CDR3 DNA: TGCAGCGTACGAGTAGGTGGGGCGTATCTGACGTACGAGCAGTACTTC
CDR3 protein: CSVRVGGAYLTYEQYF

D gene: .
V gene: TRBV29-1
J gene: TRBJ1-2
clone size: .
CDR3 DNA: TGCAGCGTTGAAAAGGCGGACTATGGCTACACCTTC
CDR3 protein: CSVEKADYGYTF

D gene: .
V gene: TRBV30
J gene: TRBJ2-1
clone size: few
CDR3 DNA: TGTGCCTGGACAGTGGCGGGGCCGCCGAATGAGCAGTTCTTC
CDR3 protein: CAWTVAGPPNEQFF

D gene: TRBD1
V gene: TRBV6-5
J gene: TRBJ1-5
clone size: .
CDR3 DNA: TGTGCCAGCCGTACGGGGACAGGGAGCAATCAGCCCCAGCATTTT
CDR3 protein: CASRTGTGSNQPQHF

D gene: TRBD2
V gene: TRBV6-1
J gene: TRBJ2-7
clone size: .
CDR3 DNA: TGTGCCAGCTCCTTAGCGGGGGGCTCCTACGAGCAGTACTTC
CDR3 protein: CASSLAGGSYEQYF

D gene: TRBD2
V gene: TRBV7-3
J gene: TRBJ2-1
clone size: .
CDR3 DNA: TGTGCCAGTAGGACTAGCGGGGGCTCCAATGAGCAGTTCTTC
CDR3 protein: CASRTSGGSNEQFF

D gene: .
V gene: TRBV30
J gene: TRBJ1-1
clone size: .
CDR3 DNA: TGTGCCTGGAGTGTACGTCGTGGGGGGCTGAACACTGAAGCTTTCTTT
CDR3 protein: CAWSVRRGGLNTEAFF

D gene: TRBD1
V gene: TRBV6-5
J gene: TRBJ2-1
clone size: few
CDR3 DNA: TGTGCCAGCAGACGACAGGGTATCTCCTACAATGAGCAGTTCTTC
CDR3 protein: CASRRQGISYNEQFF

D gene: TRBD2
V gene: TRBV28
J gene: TRBJ2-3
clone size: .
CDR3 DNA: TGTGCCAGCAGTTTATCGGGGGAGGGAGGGGATACGCAGTATTTT
CDR3 protein: CASSLSGEGGDTQYF

D gene: .
V gene: TRBV12-5
J gene: TRBJ1-5
clone size: .
CDR3 DNA: TGTGCTAGTGCAGGTTCGGGGAATCAGCCCCAGCATTTT
CDR3 protein: CASAGSGNQPQHF

D gene: .
V gene: TRBV27
J gene: TRBJ2-1
clone size: .
CDR3 DNA: TGTGCCAGCATCGGTCCAGGGGGGATTGGTGAGCAGTTCTTC
CDR3 protein: CASIGPGGIGEQFF

D gene: TRBD1
V gene: TRBV6-5
J gene: TRBJ1-1
clone size: .
CDR3 DNA: TGTGCCAGCAGGGGGGGACAGGGAAATACTGAAGCTTTCTTT
CDR3 protein: CASRGGQGNTEAFF

D gene: .
V gene: TRBV12-1
J gene: TRBJ1-4
clone size: .
CDR3 DNA: TGTGCCAGCAGCTTTGGGACCACGACTGAAAAACTGTTTTTT
CDR3 protein: CASSFGTTTEKLFF

D gene: .
V gene: TRBV19
J gene: TRBJ2-5
clone size: .
CDR3 DNA: TGTGCCAGTAGTATAGGGGGGGTCCAAGAGACCCAGTACTTC
CDR3 protein: CASSIGGVQETQYF

D gene: .
V gene: TRBV19
J gene: TRBJ1-5
clone size: .
CDR3 DNA: TGTGCCAGTAGGGACAATATCAATCAGCCCCAGCATTTT
CDR3 protein: CASRDNINQPQHF

D gene: .
V gene: TRBV25-1
J gene: TRBJ1-6
clone size: .
CDR3 DNA: TGTGCCAGCAGTGACGTACGGCAGAGTAATTCACCCCTCCACTTT
CDR3 protein: CASSDVRQSNSPLHF

D gene: TRBD1
V gene: TRBV6-5
J gene: TRBJ1-2
clone size: .
CDR3 DNA: TGTGCCAGCAGTCAGACAGGGAACTATGGCTACACCTTC
CDR3 protein: CASSQTGNYGYTF

D gene: .
V gene: TRBV9
J gene: TRBJ1-1
clone size: .
CDR3 DNA: TGTGCCAGCAGCGCCCAAAGGACGGGAGCTTTCTTT
CDR3 protein: CASSAQRTGAFF

D gene: TRBD1
V gene: TRBV28
J gene: TRBJ1-6
clone size: few
CDR3 DNA: TGTGCCAGCAGTTCATTCCGGGACAGAAATTCACCCCTCCACTTT
CDR3 protein: CASSSFRDRNSPLHF

D gene: .
V gene: TRBV6-6
J gene: TRBJ1-2
clone size: few
CDR3 DNA: TGTGCCAGCAGTACTATTCGCGCAGGGGTTCTAAATGGCTACACCTTC
CDR3 protein: CASSTIRAGVLNGYTF

D gene: .
V gene: TRBV19
J gene: TRBJ1-5
clone size: .
CDR3 DNA: TGTGCCAGTAGTATAGATGGCAGGGGAGGGAATCAGCCCCAGCATTTT
CDR3 protein: CASSIDGRGGNQPQHF

D gene: .
V gene: TRBV2
J gene: TRBJ1-2
clone size: .
CDR3 DNA: TGTGCCACCGGGCATGGGGGGGAAGGTGGCTACACCTTC
CDR3 protein: CATGHGGEGGYTF

D gene: .
V gene: TRBV7-6
J gene: TRBJ2-3
clone size: .
CDR3 DNA: TGTGCCAGCAGCTTACCCCTAGAGGGGGTTTCCACAGATACGCAGTATTTT
CDR3 protein: CASSLPLEGVSTDTQYF

D gene: .
V gene: TRBV25-1
J gene: TRBJ2-5
clone size: .
CDR3 DNA: TGTGCCAGCAGGGAATTGGAGACCCAGTACTTC
CDR3 protein: CASRELETQYF

D gene: .
V gene: TRBV27
J gene: TRBJ2-2
clone size: .
CDR3 DNA: TGTGCCAGCAGAAATCTACAGGGCTACGGCGGGGAGCTGTTTTTT
CDR3 protein: CASRNLQGYGGELFF

D gene: .
V gene: TRBV19
J gene: TRBJ2-1
clone size: .
CDR3 DNA: TGTGCCAGTAGCCCGTCCGGGACTCCCCCCTACAATGAGCAGTTCTTC
CDR3 protein: CASSPSGTPPYNEQFF

D gene: .
V gene: TRBV11-3
J gene: TRBJ2-7
clone size: .
CDR3 DNA: TGTGCCAGCAGCTTAGAGGCAGGGTACGAGCAGTACTTC
CDR3 protein: CASSLEAGYEQYF

D gene: .
V gene: TRBV10-2
J gene: TRBJ2-3
clone size: once
CDR3 DNA: TGCGCCAGCAGTCGACAGTCGTCCACAGATACGCAGTATTTT
CDR3 protein: CASSRQSSTDTQYF

D gene: .
V gene: TRBV27
J gene: TRBJ2-7
clone size: .
CDR3 DNA: TGTGCCAGCAGTTTTGGGCAGGGGTTCGAGCAGTACTTC
CDR3 protein: CASSFGQGFEQYF

D gene: .
V gene: TRBV30
J gene: TRBJ2-2
clone size: .
CDR3 DNA: TGTGCCTGGAGTGAATACGCGGGGGCGGTCGGGGAGCTGTTTTTT
CDR3 protein: CAWSEYAGAVGELFF